The entry below describes one T cell receptor (beta chain). There are 13 residues in the CDR3. CDR1 is SEHNR, CDR2 FQNEAQ, per germline (reference sequence). Trimming took off 7 bases at V and 5 bases at J, with 12 bases between the two ends. This entry is derived from a study of T cell changes during pregnancy in multiple sclerosis. Clones were read by immunoSEQ multiplex PCR, and TCRdb kept only the in-frame ones, dropping some. The sample has 110,000 or so clones; about 93% are singletons. V and J are TRBV7-9 and TRBJ1-5, with D possibly matching TRBD1 (6 bases). The clonotype was recovered from a female donor with multiple sclerosis, enrolled in a pregnancy study. Source: peripheral blood, taken before pregnancy. CDR3 region: CASTRGGHQPQHF. The CDR3 DNA is TGTGCCAGCACCCGGGGGGGGCATCAGCCCCAGCATTTT.